This is a list of T cell receptor beta chains from one sample in a study of blood T cell repertoires in COVID-19. Sequencing was performed with immunoSEQ multiplex PCR; in TCRdb, only in-frame clones are kept and a portion is missing. The data hold approximately 150,000 clones, with approximately 87% observed a single time. The sequencing sample was made of peripheral blood. Receptors originate from a woman between 50 and 59 years old with active or convalescent COVID-19. Both conserved end residues are trimmed from each CDR3. A D gene is named only where the DNA matches it firmly.

NA TRBJ1-2 TRBV29-1 SVWGGYGYT
TRBD2 TRBJ2-1 TRBV30 AWSLASGRVNEQF
NA TRBJ1-2 TRBV7-9 ASSLGPGYT
NA TRBJ2-1 TRBV27 ASSPAANEQF
TRBD2 TRBJ2-7 TRBV10-3 AISKGTSGEYEQY
TRBD2 TRBJ2-1 TRBV6-5 ASGTSASYNEQF
NA TRBJ2-1 TRBV11-2 ASSLGAFRQF
TRBD2 TRBJ2-1 TRBV10-3 AISELAGEAEQF
NA TRBJ1-4 TRBV28 ASSLGQGYREKLF
NA TRBJ2-5 TRBV18 ASSQTTAEETQY
TRBD2 TRBJ2-1 TRBV7-9 ASSPRTSGYYNEQF
TRBD2 TRBJ2-1 TRBV4-1 ASSRGAGGYNEQF
NA TRBJ1-2 TRBV19 ASSISPVAGYT
NA TRBJ1-1 TRBV10-3 AISKTVEMNTEAF
NA TRBJ2-1 TRBV5-1 ASSIDNYNEQF
TRBD1 TRBJ2-3 TRBV5-1 ASSLWDRETDTQY
NA TRBJ1-1 TRBV13 ASSQQTGLMNTEAF
NA TRBJ1-3 TRBV4-3 ASSQGTASGNTIY
NA TRBJ2-1 TRBV13 ASSRPSGWGDNEQF
TRBD1 TRBJ1-2 TRBV28 ASSFRQGPYGYT
NA TRBJ1-1 TRBV7-3 ASSPTGNTEAF
NA TRBJ2-3 TRBV27 ASSSRLGFTDTQY
TRBD2 TRBJ2-3 TRBV28 AMARGGDTQY
NA TRBJ1-1 TRBV3-1/TRBV3-2 ASSQGRGFGEAF
TRBD2 TRBJ2-7 TRBV27 ASSVGLAGGSYEQY
NA TRBJ2-7 TRBV13 ASSLETRGEQY
NA TRBJ2-7 TRBV5-1 ASMRATGLSYEQY
TRBD1 TRBJ1-2 TRBV18 ASSPLTGSDYGYT
NA TRBJ2-2 TRBV19 ASIAGGRTGELF
TRBD1 TRBJ1-1 TRBV7-8 ASSLKARGLNTEAF
TRBD2 TRBJ2-5 TRBV4-1 ASSQLLAGVETQY
NA TRBJ1-1 TRBV28 ASSRWDLQNTEAF
TRBD2 TRBJ2-7 TRBV11-2 ASSYPRGRVYEQY
NA TRBJ1-1 TRBV10-1 ASRPGKSGTEAF
NA TRBJ1-2 TRBV6-2/TRBV6-3 ASSYRQAGYGYT